This record covers a single T cell receptor (beta chain). No antigen is known for it. This specimen comes from a study of cytomegalovirus exposure and HLA in healthy donors. Study findings and constraints: Most observed TCR sequences were rare, whereas some public TCRs were detected in many donors. According to a later analysis, TCR clusters from the first cohort tended to co-occur in the 110 or so validation repertoires. As was reported, the classifier diagnosed cytomegalovirus status with high specificity and sensitivity.

Produced via immunoSEQ multiplex PCR; TCRdb's table is partial and in-frame only. In the table there are 150,000 to 200,000 clones, roughly nine tenths of which are singletons. Germline V gives CDR1 SGHTA, CDR2 FQGNSA. V dropped 1 base and J dropped 8; count of bases not matched to a gene: 5. This CDR3 region has 15 residues. The chain couples TRBV7-2 to TRBJ1-4, with 9 positions matching TRBD1. This clonotype was obtained from a woman aged 18-29 years in good health and CMV-seropositive. The material sequenced was PBMCs. The CDR3 DNA reads as TGTGCCAGCAGCTTAGGAGGGACAGGGACGGAAAAACTGTTTTTT. This sequence encodes CASSLGGTGTEKLFF.